This T cell receptor beta chain was documented in a study of T cells in tuberculosis (dated by TCRdb to 2016 to 2018). General notes on the study: In the study, CD1B tetramers and high-throughput TCR immunosequencing were combined to characterize T cells specific for the mycobacterial lipid antigen glucose monomycolate (GMM). IGRA-negative adolescents, IGRA-positive adolescents with latent tuberculosis and adults with active tuberculosis, nine to ten per group, were compared in a South African clinical cohort. Overall study outcomes, separate from this receptor: An accuracy of under 90% (AUROC approximately 0.91) was reached by a classifier using the diverse GMM-specific repertoire, compared with about 70% accuracy when GEM motif frequencies were used. Compared with IGRA-negative controls, TCR-alpha repertoires from active tuberculosis had smaller mean NN-distances to GMM-specific TCRs, which suggests clonal expansion of these TCRs. Clinical samples were selected based on the availability of cryopreserved specimens, with adults included as active tuberculosis cases and adolescents included as controls. The smaller NN-distances in active tuberculosis patients were driven in part by shorter CDR3-alpha lengths, while the difference seen for TCR-beta was not statistically significant.

The germline V gene sets CDR1 to SGHRS and CDR2 to YFSETQ. Ends trimmed: V by 5 bases, J by 2 bases; bases unmatched to a gene: 10. The CDR3 starts with the cysteine, ends with the phenylalanine, and has 15 residues. The sequence is cut down to CDR3 DNA, 45 bases in frame from base 1. The immunoSEQ multiplex PCR assay was used to generate TCR libraries, with TCR-beta and/or TCR-alpha/delta assays applied to each sample. Amplified TCR libraries were sequenced on the Illumina high-throughput platform. In the authors' own workflow: Clustering and dimensionality reduction were performed using pairwise TCRdist distances among GMM-specific receptors from ex vivo sorted or in vitro expanded T cells. Each clinical repertoire was scored by mean NN-distance, the average TCRdist to the nearest 10% of tetramer-positive reference sequences. GEM TCR motif frequency was computed as the fraction of unique TCRs matching known GEM sequences by V/J usage and CDR3 length. Linear discriminant analysis with leave-one-out cross-validation, implemented in scikit-learn, was used to classify active tuberculosis. TCRdb provides this immuneACCESS table in a form limited to in-frame rearrangements. Some clones are lacking; in checked studies, under half of them reflect an unresolved V gene, and why the rest are absent is not known. The DNA was the basis for D and trimming; V, J and clone size are from that table. The table for this sample lists about 43,000 clones; around 94% of them were counted only once. 1.9% of the sample is taken by the ten largest.

At study entry, a tuberculin skin test and the QuantiFERON-TB GOLD In-Tube IGRA were used to screen adolescents for latent tuberculosis infection. Unsorted cryopreserved PBMC were immunosequenced, covering on average roughly 98,000 T cells per clinical donor. Eleven high schools in the Worcester region of the Western Cape, South Africa, served as enrollment sites for adolescents aged 12 to 18 years. Ten M. tuberculosis-infected and around 10 uninfected adolescents were selected with matching for age and sex. Adolescent PBMC were isolated from freshly drawn heparinized blood by density centrifugation and cryopreserved. Details on this clone: What antigen it recognizes has not been identified. No per-base quality is available; no much larger clone lies one base away.

The receptor chain draws on TRBV5-1 and TRBJ2-7; 7 bases in between match TRBD1. This receptor was taken from a donor aged 10-30 years with latent tuberculosis or without tuberculosis infection. Some clones in this sample may be carry-over from other donors' samples. Source material: PBMCs. Read as DNA, the sequence is TGCGCCAGCAGTCCGAGACAGGGTAATCCCTACGAGCAGTACTTC. Its amino acids are CASSPRQGNPYEQYF.